This is a list of T cell receptor beta chains from one sample in a study of CD8 T cells in ankylosing spondylitis. TCRdb redid the calling of the 5' RACE reads with MiXCR, one entry per CDR3 protein. The sample holds 450,000 to 550,000 distinct CDR3 sequences, under 5.5% seen once. Input material: blood, either unsorted or a sorted T cell fraction (not recorded which). These receptors were obtained from a male donor with ankylosing spondylitis. CDR3s include the opening cysteine and the closing phenylalanine or tryptophan. D genes are given only for firm matches. Only some rows state a clone size, as once, few, many or a class for expanded clones.

J gene	D gene	CDR3 length	V gene	clone size	CDR3 protein	CDR3 DNA
TRBJ2-1	.	14	TRBV7-2	.	CASSLSAGGSEQFF	TGTGCCAGCAGCTTATCCGCGGGTGGGTCAGAGCAGTTCTTC
TRBJ2-7	TRBD1	16	TRBV5-1	.	CASSNLPLDRPREQYF	TGCGCCAGCAGCAATCTTCCTTTGGACAGGCCGCGGGAGCAGTACTTC
TRBJ2-7	TRBD1	14	TRBV5-1	many	CASTPDRVLYEQYF	TGCGCCAGCACCCCAGACAGGGTGCTTTACGAGCAGTACTTC
TRBJ1-2	TRBD1	15	TRBV20-1	many	CSARDSPGTGRGYTF	TGCAGTGCTAGAGATTCCCCCGGGACAGGAAGGGGCTACACCTTC
TRBJ2-1	.	16	TRBV20-1	few	CSARGVAEVPYNEQFF	TGCAGTGCTCGTGGGGTAGCGGAGGTCCCCTACAATGAGCAGTTCTTC
TRBJ2-3	.	16	TRBV4-3	many	CASSRKSGLGADTQYF	TGCGCCAGCAGCCGAAAATCGGGACTTGGTGCAGATACGCAGTATTTT
TRBJ2-3	.	16	TRBV4-3	many	CASSQDLSGDADTQYF	TGCGCCAGCAGCCAAGATCTCTCCGGGGACGCAGATACGCAGTATTTT
TRBJ1-1	TRBD1	13	TRBV24-1	many	CATSDFTGTAAFF	TGTGCCACCAGTGATTTCACCGGGACAGCTGCTTTCTTT
TRBJ2-1	.	14	TRBV18	many	CASSPDQAYNEQFF	TGTGCCAGCTCACCAGATCAGGCCTACAATGAGCAGTTCTTC
TRBJ1-3	.	16	TRBV4-3	many	CASSQDWPEGGNTIYF	TGCGCCAGCAGCCAAGATTGGCCGGAGGGGGGAAACACCATATATTTT
TRBJ2-5	TRBD2	15	TRBV29-1	many	CSVDVAGGYQGTQYF	TGCAGCGTTGACGTAGCGGGAGGGTATCAAGGGACCCAGTACTTC
TRBJ2-7	.	15	TRBV5-4	many	CASSLDGGGNYEQYF	TGTGCCAGCAGCTTGGACGGGGGAGGAAACTACGAGCAGTACTTC
TRBJ2-7	TRBD2	14	TRBV11-2	.	CASSATSGIYEQYF	TGTGCCAGCAGCGCTACTAGCGGGATCTACGAGCAGTACTTC
TRBJ2-2	.	16	TRBV6-5	many	CASSYFSGANTGELFF	TGTGCCAGCAGTTACTTCAGCGGTGCGAACACCGGGGAGCTGTTTTTT
TRBJ2-2	.	16	TRBV4-1	.	CASSGPGRRSTGELFF	TGCGCCAGCAGCGGACCCGGACGCCGGTCAACCGGGGAGCTGTTTTTT
TRBJ2-7	.	13	TRBV5-1	many	CASSQVGSDEQYF	TGCGCCAGCAGCCAAGTTGGTTCCGACGAGCAGTACTTC
TRBJ2-1	.	15	TRBV4-3	many	CASSQDRLVVDEQFF	TGCGCCAGCAGCCAAGATCGACTAGTAGTAGATGAGCAGTTCTTC
TRBJ1-2	.	12	TRBV24-1	many	CATSDRGHGYTF	TGTGCCACCAGTGACAGAGGTCATGGCTACACCTTC
TRBJ1-3	.	20	TRBV6-2/TRBV6-3	many	CASSYSDPGWLASSGNTIYF	TGTGCCAGCAGTTACTCGGACCCTGGATGGCTCGCGAGCTCTGGAAACACCATATATTTT
TRBJ2-3	TRBD2	16	TRBV2	.	CASSEPTSDGTDTQYF	TGTGCCAGCAGTGAACCGACTAGCGATGGCACAGATACGCAGTATTTT
TRBJ2-1	TRBD2	16	TRBV3-1	many	CASSLRYSGRGNEQFF	TGTGCCAGCAGCCTTCGGTATAGCGGGAGGGGAAATGAGCAGTTCTTC
TRBJ2-2	.	14	TRBV21-1	few	CASSKDMATGELFF	TGTGCCAGCAGCAAAGACATGGCTACCGGGGAGCTGTTTTTT
TRBJ1-2	.	13	TRBV7-3	many	CASSFDRYSGYTF	TGTGCCAGCAGCTTTGACAGATACTCTGGCTACACCTTC
TRBJ2-1	TRBD2	15	TRBV5-1	many	CASSLDLAGGNEQFF	TGCGCCAGCAGCTTGGACCTAGCGGGAGGGAATGAGCAGTTCTTC
TRBJ2-3	.	15	TRBV29-1	many	CSVELGGRGPDTQYF	TGCAGCGTTGAACTGGGCGGTAGGGGCCCAGATACGCAGTATTTT
TRBJ2-3	TRBD1	15	TRBV5-1	many	CASSKGQGATDTQYF	TGCGCCAGCAGCAAGGGACAGGGGGCAACAGATACGCAGTATTTT
TRBJ1-2	.	13	TRBV29-1	.	CSAQMGTDYGYTF	TGCAGCGCGCAAATGGGGACGGATTATGGCTACACCTTC
TRBJ2-7	.	14	TRBV5-1	many	CATRKRQNVYEQYF	TGCGCCACCCGCAAGCGACAGAATGTCTACGAGCAGTACTTC
TRBJ1-1	.	15	TRBV5-1	many	CASSLATDLTAEAFF	TGCGCCAGCAGCTTGGCGACGGACCTGACGGCTGAAGCTTTCTTT
TRBJ1-3	.	17	TRBV9	few	CASSPVRGRNSGNTIYF	TGTGCCAGCAGCCCCGTGAGGGGCCGAAACTCTGGAAACACCATATATTTT
TRBJ1-3	.	13	TRBV10-3	many	CAIRGTAGNTIYF	TGTGCCATCAGGGGGACGGCTGGAAACACCATATATTTT